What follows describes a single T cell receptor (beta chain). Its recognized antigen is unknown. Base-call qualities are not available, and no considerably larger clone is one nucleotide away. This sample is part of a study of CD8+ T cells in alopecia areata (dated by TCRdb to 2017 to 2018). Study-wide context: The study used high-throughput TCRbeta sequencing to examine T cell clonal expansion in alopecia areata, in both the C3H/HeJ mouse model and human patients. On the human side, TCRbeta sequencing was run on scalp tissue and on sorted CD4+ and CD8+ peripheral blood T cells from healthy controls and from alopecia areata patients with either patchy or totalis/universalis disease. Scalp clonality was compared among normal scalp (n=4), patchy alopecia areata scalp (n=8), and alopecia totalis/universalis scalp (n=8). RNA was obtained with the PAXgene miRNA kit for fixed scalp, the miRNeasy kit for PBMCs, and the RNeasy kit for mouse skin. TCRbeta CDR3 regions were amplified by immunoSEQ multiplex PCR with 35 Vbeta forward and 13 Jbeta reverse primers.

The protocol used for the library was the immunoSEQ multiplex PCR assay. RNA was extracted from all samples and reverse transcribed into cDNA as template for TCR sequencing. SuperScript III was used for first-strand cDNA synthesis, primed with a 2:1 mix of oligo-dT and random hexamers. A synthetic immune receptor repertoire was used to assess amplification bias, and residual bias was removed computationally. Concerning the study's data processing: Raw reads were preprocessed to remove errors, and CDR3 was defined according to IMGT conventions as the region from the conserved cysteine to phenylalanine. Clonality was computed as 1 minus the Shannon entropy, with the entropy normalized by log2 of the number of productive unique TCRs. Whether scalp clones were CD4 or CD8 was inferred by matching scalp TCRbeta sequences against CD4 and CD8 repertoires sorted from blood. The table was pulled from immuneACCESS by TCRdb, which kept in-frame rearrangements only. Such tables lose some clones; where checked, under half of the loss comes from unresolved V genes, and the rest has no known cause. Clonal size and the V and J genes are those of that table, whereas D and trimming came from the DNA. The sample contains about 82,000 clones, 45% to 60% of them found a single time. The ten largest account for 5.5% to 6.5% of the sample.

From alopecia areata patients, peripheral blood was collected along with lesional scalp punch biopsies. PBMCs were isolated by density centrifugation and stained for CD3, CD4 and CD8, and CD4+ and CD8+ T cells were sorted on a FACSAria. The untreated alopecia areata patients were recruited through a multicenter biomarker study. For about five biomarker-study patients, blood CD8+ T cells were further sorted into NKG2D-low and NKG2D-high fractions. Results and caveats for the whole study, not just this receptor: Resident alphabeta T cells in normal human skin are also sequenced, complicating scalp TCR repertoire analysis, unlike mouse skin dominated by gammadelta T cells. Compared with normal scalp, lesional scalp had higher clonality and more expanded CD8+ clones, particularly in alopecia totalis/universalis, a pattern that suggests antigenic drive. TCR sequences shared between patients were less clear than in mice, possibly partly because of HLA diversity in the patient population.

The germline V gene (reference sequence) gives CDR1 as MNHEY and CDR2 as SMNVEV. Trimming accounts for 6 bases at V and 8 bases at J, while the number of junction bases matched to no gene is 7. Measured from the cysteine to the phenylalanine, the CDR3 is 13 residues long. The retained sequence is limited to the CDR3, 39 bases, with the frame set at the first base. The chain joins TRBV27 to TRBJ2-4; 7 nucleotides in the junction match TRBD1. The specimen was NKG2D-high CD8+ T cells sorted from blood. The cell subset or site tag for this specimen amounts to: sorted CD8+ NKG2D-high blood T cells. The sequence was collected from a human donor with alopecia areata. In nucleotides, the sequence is TGTGCCAGCAGACCACAGGGGTTTGACATTCAGTACTTC. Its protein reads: CASRPQGFDIQYF.